The clone carrying this T cell receptor (beta chain) was picked up a small number of times. The antigen is unknown. In TCRdb, the reads were re-called with MiXCR into one record per CDR3 protein. The table has about 900,000 distinct CDR3 sequences, 30% to 40% seen once. The sample is drawn from a study of T cell repertoires in cytomegalovirus infection. Study summary: HLA-B-restricted CMV epitopes that are well studied, plus recently identified HLA-C-restricted ones, were used by the study. Public TCR beta signature analysis indicated the presence of both CMV infection and matching HLA type. Study-wide points: HLA-C-restricted CMV-specific TCR beta clonotypes prevailed in the ex vivo response.

This CDR3 contains 11 residues. Trimming stripped 4 bases from V and 10 bases from J, with 8 bases between. The sequencing used cultured CD8+ T cells from PBMCs, collected from culture after CMV antigen stimulation. The sequence derives from a human donor in good health (CMV status not recorded). Some clones in this sample may be carry-over from other donors' samples. V gene TRBV12-3 or TRBV12-4 combines with J gene TRBJ2-1; D is unresolved. This CDR3 reads CASSWAGEQFF. CDR3 DNA: TGTGCCAGCAGTTGGGCCGGGGAGCAGTTCTTC.